This T cell receptor (beta chain) comes out of a study of CD8+ T cells in alopecia areata. The overall study: In an open-label trial, patients got 5 to 10 mg tofacitinib twice daily.

Specified treatment: oral pan-JAK inhibitor, 5-10 mg twice daily. Comment on this clone: The same CDR3 is also encoded by other DNA sequences in this sample.

As the sequencing template, cDNA was produced by extracting RNA and reverse transcribing it. The method was immunoSEQ multiplex PCR; TCRdb's version includes in-frame clones alone and lacks a portion of them. The table includes 250,000 to 300,000 clones, 58% detected once. The source was CD4+ T cells sorted from blood, collected at week 24, from a patient treated with tofacitinib. The source is a human donor with alopecia areata.

In DNA form, the CDR3 reads TGCGCCAGCAGCTTGGGGACAGGGAATTCACCCCTCCACTTT. Encoded protein: CASSLGTGNSPLHF. V usage is TRBV5-1 and J usage is TRBJ1-6; 8 bases align to TRBD1. J lost 7 bases, V lost 0 bases, and 0 bases had no gene match. The CDR3 has 14 residues. Looked up from germline, CDR1 is SGHRS and CDR2 is YFSETQ.